A single T cell receptor beta chain is shown here with its context. Followed over time, Seattle patients had been enrolled while infection was active. In the source study's methods: Amplification from reference gene primers served as the basis for estimated nucleated cell counts. TCRdb keeps only in-frame clones here, not all; method: immunoSEQ multiplex PCR. V, J and clone size are taken as reported in that table, and D and trimming were inferred from the DNA itself. The data show 350,000 to 500,000 clones, around 90% seen once. The data were taken from a study of blood T cell repertoires in COVID-19. The wider study: The study drew acute and convalescent COVID-19 samples from the United States, Italy and Spain. The analysed material was cDNA or gDNA that came from T cells, B-cell-depleted T cells, or PBMCs.

Sequencing was done on a sample of peripheral blood. The TCR was taken from a man between 18 and 35 years old with COVID-19, enrolled during active disease.

In DNA form, the CDR3 reads TGTGCCAGCAGTGAACATAGCGGGAGGGAGCAGTTCTTC. Amino acids: CASSEHSGREQFF. The rearrangement uses TRBV25-1 and TRBJ2-1, with TRBD2 identical over 10 bases. V was pared by 2 bases and J by 10 bases, with 2 bases of the junction left unmatched. CDR3 length equals 13 residues. Germline CDR1 reads MGHDK; CDR2 reads SYGVNS.